This T cell receptor (beta chain) was recovered during a study of spatial heterogeneity in lung cancer. Whole-study findings and limits: Counts that tracked tumor mutation counts were those of expanded intratumoral alpha and beta TCRs. For tumor T cells, estimated coverage reached only about 7% (alpha) and around 13% (beta).

The sample holds many counts of this clonotype. Its target is not known. This beta chain turned up in a library designed for alpha chains; as an off-target read, its abundance says little. Time point here: sample taken at primary tumor resection. Patients with untreated early-stage non-small cell lung cancer, numbering 72, were the donors. Carried by each TCR cDNA molecule was a unique molecular identifier. In TCRdb, the 5' RACE reads were re-called with MiXCR into one record per CDR3 protein. The top ten clones hold 20% of a sample with 3,000 to 4,000 distinct CDR3 sequences, just under 7% of them seen once. Germline V gene sequence: CDR1 SEHNR, CDR2 FQNEAQ (reference sequence). V was clipped by 5 bases and J by 0 bases, with 13 bases between them. The CDR3 is made up of 15 amino acids.

The chain recombines TRBV7-9 with TRBJ1-1; weak D call: TRBD1 (6 bases). Sequenced here: lung tumor tissue, sampled at surgery. The TCR comes from a male donor with early-stage non-small cell lung cancer. CDR3 in DNA: TGTGCCAGCAGCCCCTGGGGGCAAATGAACACTGAAGCTTTCTTT. It is translated as CASSPWGQMNTEAFF.